These T cell receptor beta chains were read from a single sample in a study of T cells after yellow fever vaccination. TCRdb reprocessed the 5' RACE reads via MiXCR and lists one record per CDR3 protein. The sample records 500,000 to 650,000 distinct CDR3 sequences, around an eighth being singletons. Sample: PBMCs, taken on the day of the yellow fever booster vaccination. The receptor source for this set is a man aged 30 to 45 who received the YFV17D yellow fever vaccine. Each CDR3 is given with its conserved first and last residue. Each record gives: CDR3 protein, CDR3 DNA, CDR3 length, D gene, clone size, V gene, J gene. The D gene is left open where the match is weak. Clone size is given for some rows only: seen once, a few or many times, or a class if the clone is expanded.

CASSRTGTDTQYF,TGTGCCAGCAGCAGGACAGGAACAGATACGCAGTATTTT,13,TRBD1,many,TRBV14,TRBJ2-3
CATGGQGNSPLHF,TGTGCCACCGGGGGACAGGGGAACTCACCCCTCCACTTT,13,TRBD1,few,TRBV10-3,TRBJ1-6
CASSPGTSGRVDEQFF,TGTGCCAGCAGCCCCGGGACTAGCGGGAGGGTGGATGAGCAGTTCTTC,16,TRBD2,.,TRBV9,TRBJ2-1
CASSPQDIHETQYF,TGCGCCAGCAGTCCCCAGGACATCCATGAGACCCAGTACTTC,14,.,.,TRBV23-1,TRBJ2-5
CASSLDGISDTQYF,TGTGCCAGCAGCTTAGACGGGATCTCAGATACGCAGTATTTT,14,.,.,TRBV7-9,TRBJ2-3
CASSSRRGYEQYF,TGTGCCAGCAGTTCCAGGAGGGGCTACGAGCAGTACTTC,13,.,.,TRBV28,TRBJ2-7
CASSLGGPGDTQYF,TGTGCCAGCAGCTTAGGGGGGCCCGGAGATACGCAGTATTTT,14,.,.,TRBV7-2,TRBJ2-3
CASSLWTANVQYF,TGTGCCAGCAGCCTTTGGACTGCGAACGTCCAGTACTTC,13,.,.,TRBV14,TRBJ2-5
CATSREGASGANVLTF,TGTGCCACCAGCAGAGAGGGGGCGAGTGGGGCCAACGTCCTGACTTTC,16,.,few,TRBV15,TRBJ2-6
CASFLGGQGRETQYF,TGTGCCAGCTTCTTGGGGGGCCAAGGAAGAGAGACCCAGTACTTC,15,.,few,TRBV7-9,TRBJ2-5
CASSTTETGARNEQFF,TGTGCCAGTAGCACAACCGAGACTGGAGCTAGGAATGAGCAGTTCTTC,16,.,many,TRBV19,TRBJ2-1
CASSSLLNIQYF,TGTGCCAGCAGCAGCCTCTTAAACATTCAGTACTTC,12,.,.,TRBV7-8,TRBJ2-4
CASAEGGGTDTQYF,TGCGCCAGCGCGGAGGGAGGTGGAACAGATACGCAGTATTTT,14,.,.,TRBV5-1,TRBJ2-3
CASSLSGQGRGANTGELFF,TGTGCCAGCAGCCTCTCGGGACAGGGAAGAGGGGCTAACACCGGGGAGCTGTTTTTT,19,TRBD1,many,TRBV14,TRBJ2-2
CASSVEGIGTDTQYF,TGTGCCAGCAGTGTGGAAGGGATCGGCACAGATACGCAGTATTTT,15,.,few,TRBV2,TRBJ2-3
CASSRLDSDWTIYF,TGTGCCAGCAGCCGTCTTGACAGTGATTGGACCATATATTTT,14,.,.,TRBV7-6,TRBJ1-3
CASSQDRWGAVYGYTF,TGCGCCAGCAGCCAAGATCGGTGGGGGGCCGTCTATGGCTACACCTTC,16,.,.,TRBV4-3,TRBJ1-2
CASLGGRGGTGELFF,TGTGCCAGCCTAGGCGGGAGGGGGGGCACCGGGGAGCTGTTTTTT,15,TRBD2,few,TRBV12-3/TRBV12-4,TRBJ2-2
CSVDRLAGVELRQETQYF,TGCAGCGTTGATAGACTAGCGGGAGTGGAATTAAGGCAAGAGACCCAGTACTTC,18,TRBD2,.,TRBV29-1,TRBJ2-5
CASSLLGHQEAFF,TGTGCCAGCAGTTTATTGGGACACCAAGAAGCTTTCTTT,13,.,.,TRBV12-3/TRBV12-4,TRBJ1-1
CASSSRGDSYNEQFF,TGTGCCAGCAGCTCTCGAGGGGACAGTTACAATGAGCAGTTCTTC,15,TRBD1,.,TRBV11-2,TRBJ2-1
CASSPTGQTTTRVGYTF,TGTGCCAGCTCACCTACGGGACAGACAACCACTAGGGTTGGCTACACCTTC,17,TRBD1,.,TRBV18,TRBJ1-2
CASSLAGQGPYEQYF,TGTGCCAGCAGCTTAGCGGGACAGGGCCCCTACGAGCAGTACTTC,15,TRBD1,few,TRBV7-6,TRBJ2-7
CASSSPPGRNTEAFF,TGTGCCAGCAGTTCTCCTCCCGGGAGGAACACTGAAGCTTTCTTT,15,.,few,TRBV28,TRBJ1-1
CASRPSGRAGWGETQYF,TGTGCCAGCCGACCTAGCGGGAGGGCCGGTTGGGGAGAGACCCAGTACTTC,17,TRBD2,.,TRBV25-1,TRBJ2-5
CASKGTGSRETQYF,TGTGCCAGCAAAGGGACAGGTTCCCGAGAGACCCAGTACTTC,14,TRBD1,.,TRBV12-3/TRBV12-4,TRBJ2-5
CASRLGQDQQTQYF,TGCGCCAGCAGACTAGGACAGGACCAGCAGACCCAGTACTTC,14,TRBD1,few,TRBV5-1,TRBJ2-5
CASSLVGTLNTGELFF,TGTGCCAGCAGCTTGGTAGGGACACTTAACACCGGGGAGCTGTTTTTT,16,.,.,TRBV5-6,TRBJ2-2
CSASNVQVYEQYF,TGCAGTGCTTCGAATGTACAGGTCTACGAGCAGTACTTC,13,.,.,TRBV20-1,TRBJ2-7
CASTPPGRPGELFF,TGTGCCAGCACCCCCCCTGGGAGGCCCGGGGAGCTGTTTTTT,14,.,.,TRBV12-3/TRBV12-4,TRBJ2-2
CASSRGRSETQYF,TGCGCCAGCAGCCGCGGGAGATCGGAGACCCAGTACTTC,13,TRBD2,many,TRBV5-1,TRBJ2-5
CAISRGPLGTEAFF,TGTGCCATCAGCAGGGGGCCTTTGGGCACTGAAGCTTTCTTT,14,TRBD1,few,TRBV10-3,TRBJ1-1
CASSSAIRLAGGNEQFF,TGTGCCAGCAGCTCCGCCATCAGACTAGCGGGAGGTAATGAGCAGTTCTTC,17,TRBD2,.,TRBV11-2,TRBJ2-1
CATSRDGLGPDTQYF,TGTGCCACCAGCAGAGATGGTTTGGGGCCAGATACGCAGTATTTT,15,.,.,TRBV15,TRBJ2-3
CASSEVRGLQTYEQYF,TGTGCCAGCAGTGAGGTACGGGGACTGCAGACCTACGAGCAGTACTTC,16,.,few,TRBV27,TRBJ2-7
CASSLGDPKETQYF,TGCGCCAGCAGCTTGGGGGATCCGAAAGAGACCCAGTACTTC,14,.,.,TRBV5-1,TRBJ2-5
CASSSRGDGRAYNEQFF,TGTGCCAGCAGTTCACGGGGGGACGGCAGGGCCTACAATGAGCAGTTCTTC,17,TRBD2,.,TRBV27,TRBJ2-1
CASSQVSGMMGTDTQYF,TGCGCCAGCAGCCAAGTTTCAGGGATGATGGGCACAGATACGCAGTATTTT,17,.,.,TRBV4-3,TRBJ2-3
CSARDPGTTNEKLFF,TGCAGTGCTAGAGATCCGGGGACAACTAATGAAAAACTGTTTTTT,15,.,.,TRBV20-1,TRBJ1-4
CASSLGWRREKLFF,TGTGCCAGCAGCTTAGGGTGGAGGCGTGAAAAACTGTTTTTT,14,.,few,TRBV5-6,TRBJ1-4
CASSQEGAGTEAFF,TGTGCCAGCAGCCAAGAGGGGGCTGGCACTGAAGCTTTCTTT,14,.,.,TRBV4-2,TRBJ1-1
CARGLQGGDTEAFF,TGTGCCAGAGGACTACAGGGGGGTGACACTGAAGCTTTCTTT,14,TRBD1,.,TRBV6-4,TRBJ1-1
CSATVEEKLFF,TGCAGTGCTACGGTGGAAGAAAAACTGTTTTTT,11,.,few,TRBV20-1,TRBJ1-4
CSVERAGGTDTQYF,TGCAGCGTTGAACGGGCGGGAGGCACAGATACGCAGTATTTT,14,TRBD2,many,TRBV29-1,TRBJ2-3
CASSPRGPYGYTF,TGTGCCAGCAGCCCCAGGGGCCCTTATGGCTACACCTTC,13,.,.,TRBV28,TRBJ1-2
CASSLANRRNQETQYF,TGTGCCAGCAGCTTAGCGAACAGAAGGAACCAAGAGACCCAGTACTTC,16,.,.,TRBV7-6,TRBJ2-5
CSARTGTGGNTIYF,TGCAGTGCTAGAACCGGGACAGGGGGAAACACCATATATTTT,14,TRBD1,few,TRBV20-1,TRBJ1-3
CASSFSGRAEQYF,TGTGCCAGCAGTTTTAGCGGGAGGGCCGAGCAGTACTTC,13,TRBD2,few,TRBV6-2/TRBV6-3,TRBJ2-7
CATSPGGDSYEQYF,TGTGCCACCAGCCCGGGTGGAGACTCCTACGAGCAGTACTTC,14,.,.,TRBV15,TRBJ2-7
CASWAGTRLVVEEETQYF,TGTGCCAGCTGGGCGGGAACCAGACTAGTGGTGGAGGAAGAGACCCAGTACTTC,18,.,.,TRBV12-3/TRBV12-4,TRBJ2-5
CASSYTGVDNQPQHF,TGTGCCAGCAGTTACACAGGAGTGGACAATCAGCCCCAGCATTTT,15,.,.,TRBV6-5,TRBJ1-5
CASTPKRWGETQYF,TGTGCCAGCACTCCGAAGCGGTGGGGAGAGACCCAGTACTTC,14,.,.,TRBV6-1,TRBJ2-5